This passage covers 9 T cell receptor beta chains from one sample sequenced in a study of T cell repertoires in cytomegalovirus infection. TCRdb called the reads again in MiXCR, with one record for every CDR3 protein. The sample carries fewer than 1,000,000 distinct CDR3 sequences, approximately 33% recorded once. For these receptors, no antigen is known. The sample was cultured CD8+ T cells from PBMCs, taken from culture after CMV antigen stimulation. These receptors were taken from a human donor in good health (CMV status not recorded). Some clones in this sample may be carry-over from other donors' samples.

The gene calls are TRBV7-8 and TRBJ2-5; D perhaps matches TRBD1 (5 bases). Germline values: CDR1 SGHVS, CDR2 FQNEAQ. The CDR3 length is 17 residues. Trimming shortened V by 3 bases and J by 4 bases, and 21 bases separated the two germline ends. The CDR3 protein is CASSLSTQGGTRETQYF. The CDR3 region has the DNA TGTGCCAGCAGCTTGTCCACGCAGGGTGGAACGAGAGAGACCCAGTACTTC.

CDR3 protein: CASNPRLAGGRTTGELFF. As DNA, the CDR3 is TGTGCCAGCAATCCCCGACTAGCGGGGGGCCGTACCACCGGGGAGCTGTTTTTT. V gene TRBV6-5 combines with J gene TRBJ2-2, with 13 bases that match TRBD2. In germline, CDR1 is MNHEY, CDR2 SVGAGI. The CDR3 spans 18 residues. V lost 7 bases, J lost 4 bases, and 12 bases stayed unmatched.

V usage is TRBV7-6 and J usage is TRBJ1-1, with 8 bases aligning to TRBD1. The CDR3 is made up of 16 amino acids. The V and J ends lost 2 bases and 8 bases, in that order; junction bases with no gene match: 13. CDR1 SGHVS and CDR2 FNYEAQ come from the germline V gene. CDR3 amino acids: CASSLYAEGQGAEAFF. In DNA form, the CDR3 reads TGTGCCAGCAGCTTATACGCGGAGGGGCAGGGGGCGGAAGCTTTCTTT.

This clonotype turned up a few times. CDR3: CASSNSGTGDGYTF. The CDR3 DNA sequence: TGTGCCAGCAGCAATTCCGGGACAGGGGATGGCTACACCTTC. This chain connects TRBV11-1 to TRBJ1-2, with 10 nucleotides matching TRBD1. The CDR3 length is 14 residues. The V segment lost 5 bases and the J segment 6 bases; nucleotides outside the gene matches: 6. The germline gives CDR1 SGHAT, CDR2 FQDESV (reference sequence).

This clonotype has just a few counts. The chain links TRBV27 to TRBJ2-1; the match to TRBD2 covers 9 bases. There are 14 residues in the CDR3. J was trimmed by 8 bases and V by 3 bases; bases with no gene match: 5. The germline CDR1 and CDR2 sequences are MNHEY and SMNVEV (reference sequence). The CDR3: CASSLASGVDEQFF. Written as DNA, the CDR3 is TGTGCCAGCAGTTTGGCTAGCGGGGTGGATGAGCAGTTCTTC.

The table lists this clonotype with many counts. This rearrangement joins TRBV7-8 to TRBJ2-1; the D is unclear. With 5 bases removed from V and 10 bases from J, the gap between germline ends came to 12 bases. CDR3 length equals 12 residues. The germline CDR1 and CDR2 sequences are SGHVS and FQNEAQ. The CDR3 region is CASSLPLWEQFF. CDR3 nucleotides: TGTGCCAGCAGCCTCCCCCTATGGGAGCAGTTCTTC.

The V gene is TRBV20-1, the J gene TRBJ2-1; D may be TRBD2 (6 bases). With 6 bases removed from V and 0 bases from J, the gap between germline ends came to 18 bases. Germline CDR1 is DFQATT and CDR2 is SNEGSKA (reference sequence). The CDR3 length is 16 residues. DNA for the CDR3: TGCAGTGCCCTAACACCTGGGCGGGGCTCCTACAATGAGCAGTTCTTC. Amino acids: CSALTPGRGSYNEQFF.

This clonotype was seen many times. The V and J genes are TRBV19 and TRBJ1-4; no clear D gene. Germline V gives CDR1 LNHDA, CDR2 SQIVND (reference sequence). The CDR3 contains 13 residues. V was shortened by 3 bases and J by 13 bases, with 15 bases between the two germline ends. The CDR3 here is CASSIGTYDGLFF. CDR3 DNA sequence: TGTGCCAGTAGTATTGGCACCTACGATGGACTGTTTTTT.

This clonotype turned up a few times. Here the CDR3 reads CASSLAIGAGGPSDTQYF. CDR3 sequence (DNA): TGTGCCAGCAGCTTAGCTATCGGAGCGGGGGGGCCATCAGATACGCAGTATTTT. The chain is built from TRBV7-8 and TRBJ2-3; TRBD2 agrees at 10 bases. The CDR3 contains 18 residues. Germline V gene lookup returns CDR1 SGHVS and CDR2 FQNEAQ. The trim removed 0 bases at V and 4 bases at J, leaving 10 bases unmatched.